This TCR beta chain was recovered during a study of T cell changes during pregnancy in multiple sclerosis. Germline V gives CDR1 SGHDT, CDR2 YYEEEE. The CDR3 is 15 amino acids. V dropped 6 bases and J dropped 0 bases, with 14 bases sitting between them. Method: immunoSEQ multiplex PCR; TCRdb's copy keeps in-frame clones and lacks some. Of under 85,000 clones in the sample, around nine tenths are singletons; the top ten hold about 1.3%. This receptor was obtained from a female donor in good health, enrolled as a control in a pregnancy study. The input for sequencing was peripheral blood, taken in the third trimester of pregnancy. The chain recombines TRBV5-6 with TRBJ2-3; D might be TRBD1 (6 bases). CDR3 in amino acids: CASTARQASTDTQYF. Here the CDR3 DNA reads TGTGCCAGCACCGCTCGACAGGCTAGCACAGATACGCAGTATTTT.